The 13 T cell receptor beta chains presented below share a single source sample, sequenced in a study of blood T cell repertoires in COVID-19. Using immunoSEQ multiplex PCR, the repertoire was profiled, and TCRdb retains in-frame clones only, with some absent. The table shows some 97,000 clones, with 80% to 90% occurring only once. The sample consisted of PBMCs or T cells enriched from blood (not recorded which). Every receptor here comes from a woman in her 50s who had recovered from COVID-19.

The V gene is TRBV29-1, the J gene TRBJ2-5; 10 bases line up with TRBD1. Trimming at V came to 6 bases and at J to 3 bases, leaving 4 bases not matched to a gene. The CDR3 extends over 13 amino acids. Germline V CDR1 and CDR2: SQVTM, ANQGSEA. The DNA for the CDR3 is TGCAGCGTAACCGGGACAGGGGAAGAGACCCAGTACTTC. The encoded protein is CSVTGTGEETQYF.

The gene calls are TRBV2 and TRBJ2-1, with 10 bases aligning to TRBD1. V dropped 6 bases and J dropped 7; count of bases not matched to a gene: 9. This CDR3 spans 15 amino acids. Looked up from germline, CDR1 is SNHLY and CDR2 is FYNNEI. The CDR3 nucleotides are TGTGCCAGCAGGGCACAGACAGGGGGCCTAAATGAGCAGTTCTTC. This codes for CASRAQTGGLNEQFF.

This sequence joins TRBV23-1 and TRBJ1-5; 9 nucleotides line up with TRBD1. TRBV23-1 is noted as an ORF with a role that remains uncertain. With 0 bases clipped from V and 2 bases from J, the junction kept 5 bases outside the gene matches. CDR3 length equals 17 residues. The CDR3: CASSQSRDRVGNQPQHF. CDR3 nucleotide sequence: TGCGCCAGCAGTCAATCAAGGGACAGGGTTGGCAATCAGCCCCAGCATTTT.

The V call is TRBV2, the J call TRBJ1-1, with 7 bases aligning to TRBD1. The CDR3 loop spans 16 amino acids. Germline CDR1 is SNHLY and CDR2 is FYNNEI. Trimming removed 2 bases from V and 0 bases from J; junction bases left unmatched: 6. The CDR3 sequence: CASSEFPGGLNTEAFF. For the CDR3, the DNA is TGTGCCAGCAGTGAATTTCCAGGGGGGTTGAACACTGAAGCTTTCTTT. Variable domain in full (rest from reference TRBV2 and TRBJ1-1): EPEVTQTPSHQVTQMGQEVILRCVPISNHLYFYWYRQILGQKVEFLVSFYNNEISEKSEIFDDQFSVERPDGSNFTLKIRSTKLEDSAMYFCASSEFPGGLNTEAFFGQGTRLTVV.

The V and J genes are TRBV7-9 and TRBJ2-6; D gene uncertain. V dropped 2 bases and J dropped 3 bases, with 8 bases sitting between them. Germline values: CDR1 SEHNR, CDR2 FQNEAQ (reference sequence). The CDR3 runs to 15 residues. The chain's CDR3 is CASSLTPNGANVLTF. As DNA, the CDR3 is TGTGCCAGCAGCTTAACTCCGAATGGGGCCAACGTCCTGACTTTC.

The CDR3 reads CASRADSNYGYTF. In DNA form, the CDR3 reads TGTGCCAGCAGGGCTGACAGCAACTATGGCTACACCTTC. The chain is built from TRBV6-5 and TRBJ1-2; a possible D gene is TRBD1 (5 bases). Germline V gene lookup returns CDR1 MNHEY and CDR2 SVGAGI. Between the trimmed V and J ends, which lost 6 bases and 2 bases, there was a span of 10 bases. CDR3 length: 13 residues.

The V and J genes are TRBV29-1 and TRBJ2-1, with 11 bases that match TRBD2. Germline-derived CDR1 and CDR2 are SQVTM and ANQGSEA. V lost 3 bases to trimming and J lost 4 bases; unmatched junction nucleotides: 2. The CDR3 covers 14 residues. This CDR3 reads CSVDRLAGYNEQFF. DNA of the CDR3: TGCAGCGTTGATCGACTAGCGGGATACAATGAGCAGTTCTTC.

The chain is built from TRBV5-1 and TRBJ2-1, with D tentatively TRBD1 (5 bases). Trimming shortened V by 6 bases and J by 0 bases, and 16 bases separated the two germline ends. CDR1 is SGHRS and CDR2 is YFSETQ in the germline V gene. This CDR3 comprises 16 residues. CDR3 region: CASTGAGSGSYNEQFF. The CDR3 DNA is TGCGCCAGCACGGGTGCAGGGTCCGGCTCCTACAATGAGCAGTTCTTC.

The rearrangement links TRBV15 to TRBJ1-2, with D possibly being TRBD1 (5 bases). The CDR3 extends over 12 amino acids. In germline, CDR1 is LNHNV, CDR2 YYDKDF (reference sequence). V shed 5 bases and J shed 5 bases, with 9 bases lying between them. The CDR3 DNA reads as TGTGCCACCAGCCCTCAGGGATATGGCTACACCTTC. It encodes CATSPQGYGYTF.

The V call is TRBV28, the J call TRBJ1-1; tentative D call: TRBD1 (5 bases). Trimming left V 5 bases short and J 8 bases short, with 18 bases between. Germline CDR1 reads MDHEN; CDR2 reads SYDVKM. The CDR3 sequence is 14 residues long. In DNA, the CDR3 is TGTGCCAGCAGTCCAAGACCGGGACTTATAGAAGCTTTCTTT. Its protein product is CASSPRPGLIEAFF.

V is TRBV29-1 and J is TRBJ1-1; D might be TRBD1 (5 bases). Trimming removed 6 bases at V and 6 bases at J, with 14 bases between. CDR3 length equals 12 residues. CDR1 and CDR2 from the germline V gene are SQVTM and ANQGSEA. CDR3 sequence reads: CSVGRGMAEAFF. Here the CDR3 DNA reads TGCAGCGTCGGACGGGGGATGGCTGAAGCTTTCTTT.

This chain links TRBV10-3 with TRBJ1-1; weak D call: TRBD1 (6 bases). CDR1 and CDR2 (germline): ENHRY, SYGVKD. The CDR3 is 14 amino acids. Trimming removed 6 bases at V and 0 bases at J, with 11 bases between. This CDR3 is CAIRRTEMNTEAFF. Here the CDR3 DNA reads TGTGCCATCAGGCGGACAGAGATGAACACTGAAGCTTTCTTT.

The V gene is TRBV28, the J gene TRBJ2-3, with 7 bases fitting TRBD2. The V segment lost 2 bases and the J segment 4 bases; nucleotides outside the gene matches: 0. Germline V lookup: CDR1 MDHEN, CDR2 SYDVKM. The CDR3 spans 13 residues. DNA for the CDR3: TGTGCCAGCAGTTTAGGGGGGGCAGATACGCAGTATTTT. It specifies CASSLGGADTQYF.